Each of the 6 T cell receptor beta chains below was sequenced from the same sample in a study of CXCR3-negative and CXCR3-positive naive CD8 T cells. Study-level results: A higher hydrophobicity marked the TRB CDR3s of CXCR3-positive naive cells versus CXCR3-negative naive cells.

Their antigens remain unidentified. Preparation of TRB cDNA libraries relied on 5' RACE carrying UMI labels. TCRdb re-analyzed the 5' RACE reads; it lists each CDR3 protein once, without DNA. The sample includes roughly 99,000 distinct CDR3 sequences. The specimen was naive CXCR3+ CD8+ T cells from blood. Regarding subset: CD45RO-CCR7+CD27+CD95- naive CD8+ T cells expressing CXCR3 (TNR3+). The receptors were gathered from a human donor in good health. Some clones in this sample may be carry-over from other donors' samples.

The J gene is TRBJ2-1, the V gene TRBV20-1; TCRdb picks TRBD1, but there is no DNA to check that call. The length of the CDR3 is 16 residues. Germline lookup yields CDR1 DFQATT and CDR2 SNEGSKA (reference sequence). The chain's CDR3 is CSARDPLGREYNEQFF.

CDR3 protein: CASSLANNEQFF. The V gene is TRBV12-3 or TRBV12-4, the J gene TRBJ2-1. The CDR3 extends over 12 amino acids.

J is TRBJ2-1 and V is TRBV12-3 or TRBV12-4. The CDR3 extends over 11 amino acids. CDR3 region: CASTKGYEQFF.

The chain carries TRBV7-6 and TRBJ2-5; there is no DNA to check the TCRdb D call of TRBD2. Germline V gene data show CDR1 as SGHVS and CDR2 as FNYEAQ. The CDR3 is made up of 15 amino acids. The CDR3 reads CASSEPSGGAKTQYF.

The J gene is TRBJ2-3, the V gene TRBV29-1. Germline loops: CDR1 SQVTM, CDR2 ANQGSEA. The CDR3 is 16 residues long. The CDR3 here is CSVEVWQEASTDTQYF.

V is TRBV19 and J is TRBJ2-2; no DNA is available, so the TRBD2 call from TCRdb remains unchecked. The CDR3 has 14 residues. CDR1 is LNHDA, CDR2 SQIVND, per germline (reference sequence). CDR3 residues: CASTYGISTGELFF.